The T cell receptor (beta chain) under discussion was sequenced for a study of T-cell memory formation after mild COVID-19. There are a few counts of this clonotype. Its antigen is unidentified. Broader study findings: Largely, contracting CD4+ clones fell within CM and EM, and contracting CD8+ clones within EMRA.

TCRdb re-called the 5' RACE reads through MiXCR, storing one row per CDR3 protein. The sample lists about 190,000 distinct CDR3 sequences; approximately 20% were seen once. Trimming took off 11 bases at V and 2 bases at J, with 12 bases between the two ends. Germline-derived CDR1 and CDR2 are SEHNR and FQNEAQ (reference sequence). The CDR3 totals 13 residues. This TCR came from an adult woman who had mild COVID-19 (a few samples of this study predate the infection). Cell type and time point are not known. V usage is TRBV7-9 and J usage is TRBJ1-4, with D perhaps TRBD1 (5 bases). Sequenced material: PBMCs or a T cell subset sorted from them (not recorded which). CDR3 residues: CAVEGVTNEKLFF. CDR3 sequence (DNA): TGTGCCGTCGAAGGGGTGACTAATGAAAAACTGTTTTTT.